This is a list of T cell receptor beta chains from one sample in a study of T cells after somatic rescue of genetic block. Method: immunoSEQ multiplex PCR; TCRdb's copy keeps in-frame clones and lacks some. The sample lists 14,000 to 15,000 clones; under 75% were seen once. Sequenced sample: peripheral blood mononuclear cells (PBMCs). The receptors stem from a boy between 10 and 17 years old. Each CDR3 is given with its conserved first and last residue. The order of the fields is clone size, D gene, V gene, CDR3 protein. A D gene is named only where the DNA matches it firmly. A clone size is listed for some rows: how often the clone was seen (once, few, many), or a class if it is expanded.

>.|.|TRBV18
CASSARDGGPYNSPLHF
>.|.|TRBV15
CATSREGGLSYEQYF
>once|TRBD1|TRBV18
CASSPRQGPNTEAFF
>few|.|TRBV9
CASSADNSNQPQHF
>.|TRBD2|TRBV11-2
CASSSTSGEQFF
>medium-sized|.|TRBV5-1
CASSLRQGNTEAFF
>.|.|TRBV4-1
CASSPGDLSLGEQFF
>.|TRBD2|TRBV27
CASSPGTILQEQYF
>.|.|TRBV7-3
CASSLKGQETQYF
>few|TRBD1|TRBV12-5
CASGPGGNTEAFF
>once|TRBD2|TRBV7-9
CASSLGTSGQTQYF
>medium-sized|TRBD2|TRBV27
CASSLYGLAGGSPYNEQFF
>.|TRBD1|TRBV5-1
CASTRQGWLTDTQYF
>.|.|TRBV30
CAWSRGSGELFF
>once|TRBD1|TRBV18
CASSPRTGYQETQYF
>.|.|TRBV10-3
CAISDPGVGSPLHF
>.|.|TRBV2
CASSTLRGYEQYF
>.|.|TRBV7-2
CASSLLGSSGANVLTF
>.|.|TRBV7-9
CASSYRRVVRVDTEAFF
>.|.|TRBV10-3
CAISVQGNYGYTF
>.|TRBD1|TRBV27
CASRRSGQGAYGYTF
>.|.|TRBV6-6
CASSRTWYEQYF
>large|.|TRBV14
CASSQHRRAPNYGYTF
>once|TRBD1|TRBV6-5
CASSPGQTYEQYF
>.|.|TRBV11-2
CARLYPGEVGAFF
>.|.|TRBV28
CATTRGGHEQFF
>.|TRBD2|TRBV4-1
CASSHVKRGGTDTQYF
>medium-sized|.|TRBV7-9
CASSLWPSSSGNTIYF
>few|.|TRBV11-2
CASSLSTAGPNEQFF
>.|.|TRBV2
CASSEFRDTPYGYTF
>.|.|TRBV11-1
CASSLNQGEQYF
>few|.|TRBV7-6
CASSSLAETQYF
>.|.|TRBV4-2
CASSQDDVLETQYF
>.|.|TRBV12-5
CASGLVDRGCYEQYF
>.|.|TRBV5-4
CASSLGAIEQFF
>.|.|TRBV13
CASSLVGIQGYTF
>.|.|TRBV30
CAWSVGGGLTNEKLFF
>.|TRBD1|TRBV5-6
CASSSGQGRDTEAFF
>.|.|TRBV27
CASKGGFSNQPQHF
>.|.|TRBV19
CASKENTEAFF
>few|.|TRBV5-1
CASSLGEGAYGYTF
>few|TRBD1|TRBV11-3
CASSFDRGSSYEQYF
>.|TRBD1|TRBV7-6
CASSLGQADTGELFF
>.|.|TRBV10-3
CAISESRRTYEQYF
>.|.|TRBV18
CASSRGLGYAGELFF
>few|TRBD2|TRBV5-6
CASSLGTSGTTSYEQYF
>.|.|TRBV6-5
CASRGSFYNEQFF
>.|TRBD2|TRBV19
CATAGVYTDTQYF
>.|.|TRBV6-6
CASTHRDNSPLHF
>few|.|TRBV6-5
CASTQGQNTGELFF
>.|TRBD1|TRBV5-6
CASSFDRDGYEQYF
>few|.|TRBV19
CASSPDTPPYEQYF